This T cell receptor (beta chain) derives from a study of tumor-infiltrating lymphocytes in primary liver carcinoma (dated by TCRdb to 2016 to 2017). For the study in its entirety: Between late 2015 and 2016, roughly five patients in China with histopathologically diagnosed primary liver carcinoma had surgical resection. Tumors of the five patients were stage T1-T3 N0M0 with maximum diameters of about 4.2 to 10 cm. Technical replicate repertoires showed high reproducibility, with mean shared-clone rates roughly 0.87 and correlation coefficients above 0.95. The study combined TCRbeta repertoire sequencing, expression microarrays and whole-exome sequencing across five regions of each liver tumor, with adjacent normal tissue and blood. A total of about 35 specimens from 5 patients underwent TCRbeta repertoire sequencing, comprising 25 tumor regions, 5 adjacent noncancerous liver tissues and 5 peripheral blood samples. Of the five patients (three men and two women, aged 30 to 69 years), four had hepatocellular carcinoma and one had combined HCC and intrahepatic cholangiocarcinoma. Roughly 3.65 to 8 million productive TCRbeta reads were obtained per sample, and no significant difference in read depth was found between tissue types.

Turning to this clonotype: This receptor's antigen is unknown. Relative to the germline gene, one junction end is altered; a read error may explain this.

Study-wide findings and limitations: The top 250 clones accounted for a significantly greater share of the repertoire in tumors than in blood (p = 0.039). The study included only 4 to 6 patients, and the authors note findings should be validated in a larger study. Consistent with antigen-driven expansion, pairs of tumor regions showed higher repertoire overlap (mean roughly 35%) than either tumor-adjacent pairs (about 17%) or tumor-blood pairs (about 15%). Bulk unsorted samples precluded comparing CD4+ and CD8+ T cell repertoires. Because only the TCR beta chain was sequenced and unpaired alpha chains were not captured, true repertoire diversity is likely underestimated.

Via the germline V gene, CDR1 is MGHRA and CDR2 YSYEKL. The CDR3 sequence holds 17 residues, the cysteine and phenylalanine included. CDR3 DNA is the only sequence kept; it has 51 bases, read in frame from the first base. TRIzol reagent was used to extract blood RNA from unsorted whole blood, while the DNeasy Blood & Tissue kit provided the germline DNA. Patients had chronic HBV infection and were treatment-naive at sampling. Around 4 milliliters of peripheral blood were collected into K2EDTA tubes before surgery. Starting from around 520 ng total RNA, TCRbeta-specific cDNA was produced by reverse transcription with a constant-region primer and ProtoScript II reverse transcriptase. Three nested multiplex PCR rounds, following a slightly modified ARM-PCR procedure, were used to build the TCRbeta libraries. Each of the first two PCR rounds ran for roughly 9 cycles and used multiplex TRBV1-TRBV30 forward primers together with a Cbeta reverse primer. Sample barcodes and Illumina adapters were attached in a final 25-cycle PCR using Deep VentR polymerase. Before sequencing, amplicons of 200-500 bp were purified from gel using a QIAquick gel extraction kit. The TCRbeta amplicons were sequenced with 250-bp paired-end reads on an Illumina HiSeq 2500. The paper's data handling went like this. Quality trimming of reads was performed with Trimmomatic v0.33, and paired reads were merged with FLASH v1.2.11 so that full CDR3 sequences could be recovered. V, D and J germline segments were assigned to the rearranged TCRbeta sequences by MiGEC v1.2.1b. Clonotype statistics, along with Shannon-Wiener diversity indices, were calculated using VDJtools v1.0.0. To reduce sampling bias, subsequent analyses other than the diversity analysis used only the 250 most abundant clonotypes in each sample. TCRdb reprocessed the public reads (quality trimming at Q25 with fastp, clone calling with MiXCR) and kept in-frame beta chains. Rows are unified per CDR3 protein, each entry keeping the most common DNA and genes. TCRdb's processing, not the authors', yielded these V and J calls. In this sample the table shows about 180,000 distinct CDR3 sequences, 60% of which occur a single time. The ten top clones hold approximately 65% of the sample.

Sequences were obtained from peripheral blood. The sequence derives from a man aged 35 to 55 with primary liver carcinoma and hepatitis B virus infection. The chain was built from TRBV4-1 and TRBJ1-1, with 8 middle bases fitting TRBD1. The DNA sequence is TGCGTCAGCAGCCAACCTCCGACAGGGGTAGGTTCCACTGAAGCTTTCTTT. It encodes CVSSQPPTGVGSTEAFF.